What follows is one TCR beta chain and its context. Its specificity is not known. The CDR3 consists of 14 residues. V lost 3 bases, J lost 0 bases, and 9 bases lay in between. Germline V gives CDR1 GTSNPN, CDR2 SVGIG (reference sequence). These data are taken from a study of vaccination and CD4 T cells after COVID-19. For the study at large: Median draw time for post-COVID samples was 90 to 130 days post-diagnosis (range 35 to 161). Control cultures were supplied with a CEFX pool, an HIV-1 Nef pool, or no peptide at all.

Findings of the study overall: Of the reactive clones in convalescent patients, a median roughly 88% showed up only post-vaccination.

The assay that was used to sequence DNA from cultured CD4+ T cells was the Oncomine TCR Beta short-read assay. TCRdb fed the PCR reads into MiXCR, producing one record per CDR3 protein. The sample yields about 15,000 distinct CDR3 sequences, nearly 80% seen once. Specified treatment: roughly ten-day PBMC culture with coronavirus spike peptide pools or control peptides (ViraFEST assay). ViraFEST enlarged antigen-specific T cell populations with peptide pools and afterwards sequenced TCRs. The sample in question was CD4+ T cells from blood, cultured in vitro, obtained after SARS-CoV-2 vaccination. The chain uses TRBV30 and TRBJ1-5; D is ambiguous. The receptor was isolated from a human donor who received a COVID-19 vaccine. The CDR3 reads CAWSDDGSNQPQHF. The DNA for the CDR3 is TGTGCCTGGAGCGACGACGGTAGCAATCAGCCCCAGCATTTT.